These T cell receptor beta chains were read from a single sample in a study of blood T cell repertoires in COVID-19. Only in-frame clones appear in the TCRdb table, and some are missing; sequencing was by immunoSEQ multiplex PCR. This table has 150,000 to 200,000 clones, approximately 87% appearing once. The specimen sequenced was PBMCs or T cells enriched from blood (not recorded which). These receptors were collected from a woman aged 45-59 years who had recovered from COVID-19. The CDR3 runs from the conserved cysteine through the conserved F or W. The D gene is left open where the match is weak. Clone size is shown for a subset of rows, as once, few, many or a class of expanded clone.

j_gene,d_gene,abundance,v_gene,CDR3aa,CDR3nt
TRBJ1-6,NA,NA,TRBV6-5,CASRPEDSYNSPLHF,TGTGCCAGCAGGCCGGAGGACTCCTATAATTCACCCCTCCACTTT
TRBJ2-5,NA,NA,TRBV2,CASRLIGETQYF,TGTGCCAGCAGGCTGATCGGAGAGACCCAGTACTTC
TRBJ1-4,NA,NA,TRBV5-7,CASSRVTEKLFF,TGTGCCAGCAGCCGCGTAACTGAAAAACTGTTTTTT
TRBJ1-2,NA,NA,TRBV6-5,CASWILGSGYTF,TGTGCCAGCTGGATCCTAGGGAGTGGCTACACCTTC
TRBJ1-6,NA,NA,TRBV6-5,CASVPGSYNSPLHF,TGTGCCAGTGTACCGGGATCCTATAATTCACCCCTCCACTTT
TRBJ2-3,TRBD2,once,TRBV3-1/TRBV3-2,CASSSSGISTDTQYF,TGTGCCAGCAGCTCTAGCGGGATAAGCACAGATACGCAGTATTTT
TRBJ1-1,NA,few,TRBV18,CASSHPGLPNTEAFF,TGTGCCAGCTCACACCCGGGACTACCGAACACTGAAGCTTTCTTT
TRBJ1-6,TRBD1,NA,TRBV19,CASSIGTGPLHF,TGTGCCAGTAGTATCGGGACAGGGCCCCTCCACTTT
TRBJ2-4,NA,NA,TRBV19,CASKVGQSDSIQYF,TGTGCCAGTAAGGTCGGACAGTCGGATAGCATTCAGTACTTC
TRBJ1-2,NA,few,TRBV30,CAIVQGNYYGYTF,TGTGCCATAGTACAGGGAAACTACTATGGCTACACCTTC
TRBJ1-2,TRBD1,NA,TRBV4-1,CASSQMTGGSYGYTF,TGCGCCAGCAGCCAAATGACAGGGGGCAGCTATGGCTACACCTTC
TRBJ1-1,NA,NA,TRBV28,CASGREGRTEAFF,TGTGCCAGCGGGAGGGAAGGTAGGACTGAAGCTTTCTTT
TRBJ1-6,TRBD1,NA,TRBV7-2,CASSPSPGQNSPLHF,TGTGCCAGCAGCCCTAGCCCGGGACAGAATTCACCCCTCCACTTT
TRBJ2-1,NA,NA,TRBV27,CASSLLWGREQFF,TGTGCCAGCAGTTTACTGTGGGGGCGCGAGCAGTTCTTC
TRBJ1-2,NA,NA,TRBV28,CASSYPGGEANYGYTF,TGTGCCAGCAGTTACCCGGGGGGGGAGGCTAACTATGGCTACACCTTC
TRBJ1-3,TRBD1,NA,TRBV6-5,CASRDTGVAGNTIYF,TGTGCCAGCAGGGACACAGGGGTCGCTGGAAACACCATATATTTT
TRBJ1-6,NA,NA,TRBV30,CAWSVGHYNSPLHF,TGTGCCTGGAGTGTAGGACATTATAATTCACCCCTCCACTTT
TRBJ1-5,NA,NA,TRBV2,CASAGGESQPQHF,TGTGCCAGCGCGGGAGGGGAGAGTCAGCCCCAGCATTTT
TRBJ1-6,NA,NA,TRBV28,CASSDPRGSAPLHF,TGTGCCAGCAGCGACCCGAGAGGAAGTGCACCCCTCCACTTT
TRBJ1-4,NA,NA,TRBV18,CASSLGSGEKLFF,TGTGCCAGCTCACTTGGGAGTGGGGAAAAACTGTTTTTT
TRBJ1-2,NA,once,TRBV11-3,CASSPLTGSGGYTF,TGTGCCAGCAGCCCACTGACAGGCTCGGGGGGCTACACCTTC
TRBJ1-1,TRBD1,NA,TRBV5-1,CASSFTGGSRNTEAFF,TGCGCCAGCAGCTTTACAGGGGGTAGTCGGAACACTGAAGCTTTCTTT
TRBJ2-6,NA,NA,TRBV27,CASSPTGNTGANVLTF,TGTGCCAGCAGTCCCACAGGGAATACTGGGGCCAACGTCCTGACTTTC
TRBJ2-1,TRBD2,NA,TRBV12-5,CASGFTPKGGRAGEQFF,TGTGCTAGTGGTTTTACGCCTAAGGGCGGGAGGGCCGGTGAGCAGTTCTTC
TRBJ2-5,NA,NA,TRBV24-1,CATQGGDQETQYF,TGTGCCACCCAGGGCGGGGACCAAGAGACCCAGTACTTC
TRBJ2-1,NA,NA,TRBV6-2/TRBV6-3,CASSSDRYNEQFF,TGTGCCAGCAGTTCAGACAGGTACAATGAGCAGTTCTTC
TRBJ2-3,NA,NA,TRBV10-2,CAGSSSINTQYF,TGCGCCGGATCGTCTAGTATTAATACGCAGTATTTT
TRBJ2-1,TRBD2,NA,TRBV11-2,CASSSYSGGRGSGYNEQFF,TGTGCCAGCAGCTCTTACTCGGGTGGTCGCGGGAGTGGCTACAATGAGCAGTTCTTC
TRBJ1-2,TRBD1,NA,TRBV7-3,CASSVAGQGANYGYTF,TGTGCCAGCAGCGTCGCTGGACAGGGGGCTAACTATGGCTACACCTTC
TRBJ1-6,TRBD1,NA,TRBV11-2,CASSPGQGDSPLHF,TGTGCCAGCAGCCCCGGACAGGGGGATTCACCCCTCCACTTT
TRBJ1-6,NA,NA,TRBV27,CASSLNRVTNSPLHF,TGTGCCAGCAGTTTAAACAGGGTGACCAATTCACCCCTCCACTTT
TRBJ1-6,TRBD1,NA,TRBV6-5,CASDRQGDNSPLHF,TGTGCCAGTGACCGACAGGGGGATAATTCACCCCTCCACTTT
TRBJ1-5,NA,NA,TRBV28,CASSEDRNNQPQHF,TGTGCCAGCAGCGAAGACAGAAACAATCAGCCCCAGCATTTT
TRBJ1-2,TRBD1,NA,TRBV28,CASSITGGADYGYTF,TGTGCCAGCAGTATAACAGGGGGCGCAGACTATGGCTACACCTTC
TRBJ2-1,NA,NA,TRBV12-3/TRBV12-4,CASSHSGNEQFF,TGTGCCAGCAGCCACTCGGGCAATGAGCAGTTCTTC
TRBJ2-3,TRBD2,once,TRBV7-2,CASSLAGGPWDTQYF,TGTGCCAGCAGCTTAGCGGGAGGGCCGTGGGATACGCAGTATTTT
TRBJ1-3,NA,NA,TRBV28,CASSSRLRGNSGNTIYF,TGTGCCAGCAGTTCCCGTTTGAGGGGGAACTCTGGAAACACCATATATTTT
TRBJ1-6,NA,few,TRBV28,CASSLGGGNSPLHF,TGTGCCAGCAGTTTAGGCGGGGGGAATTCACCCCTCCACTTT
TRBJ1-1,NA,NA,TRBV7-2,CASSLSWRNTEAFF,TGTGCCAGCAGCTTATCGTGGAGGAACACTGAAGCTTTCTTT
TRBJ1-1,TRBD1,NA,TRBV3-1/TRBV3-2,CASTDSQGGYTEAFF,TGTGCCAGCACCGACTCGCAGGGGGGTTACACTGAAGCTTTCTTT
TRBJ1-1,TRBD1,NA,TRBV5-1,CASSEGARAEAFF,TGCGCCAGCAGCGAGGGGGCGCGGGCTGAAGCTTTCTTT
TRBJ2-2,NA,NA,TRBV7-9,CASREGELFF,TGTGCCAGCAGAGAGGGGGAGCTGTTTTTT
TRBJ2-3,NA,NA,TRBV6-5,CASSYSIPGLIDTQYF,TGTGCCAGCAGTTACTCGATTCCAGGACTCATCGATACGCAGTATTTT
TRBJ1-4,NA,NA,TRBV18,CASSPIGVSTNEKLFF,TGTGCCAGCTCACCAATAGGAGTATCAACTAATGAAAAACTGTTTTTT
TRBJ2-1,TRBD2,NA,TRBV18,CASSPGTSGMGSYNEQFF,TGTGCCAGCTCACCCGGGACTAGCGGGATGGGCTCCTACAATGAGCAGTTCTTC
TRBJ1-6,TRBD1,NA,TRBV3-1/TRBV3-2,CASSPRTGGLNSPLHF,TGTGCCAGCAGCCCGCGGACAGGGGGCTTGAATTCACCCCTCCACTTT
TRBJ1-2,TRBD1,NA,TRBV2,CASSPQGDGGYTF,TGTGCCAGCAGCCCACAGGGGGACGGTGGCTACACCTTC
TRBJ1-1,NA,NA,TRBV28,CASSPAVAGVIEAFF,TGTGCCAGCAGTCCCGCGGTTGCGGGGGTAATAGAGGCTTTCTTT
TRBJ1-4,NA,NA,TRBV19,CASTKLPISGTVLEKLFF,TGTGCCAGTACCAAACTTCCCATAAGCGGGACTGTCCTTGAAAAACTGTTTTTT
TRBJ2-1,TRBD2,NA,TRBV7-8,CASSLDQRRRESYNEQFF,TGTGCCAGCAGCTTAGACCAGCGGCGGCGGGAGTCCTACAATGAGCAGTTCTTC
TRBJ1-2,TRBD1,NA,TRBV6-4,CASRTGTGGYTF,TGTGCCAGCAGGACAGGGACGGGGGGCTACACCTTC
TRBJ2-5,NA,NA,TRBV5-4,CASSLPRETQYF,TGTGCCAGCAGCTTACCGAGAGAGACCCAGTACTTC
TRBJ1-1,TRBD1,NA,TRBV28,CASSLFGGTGETEAFF,TGTGCCAGCAGTTTATTTGGGGGGACAGGGGAGACTGAAGCTTTCTTT
TRBJ2-2,TRBD2,NA,TRBV5-5,CASSLTSVTGELFF,TGTGCCAGCAGCTTGACTAGCGTCACCGGGGAGCTGTTTTTT
TRBJ1-1,TRBD1,NA,TRBV28,CASSWLGTGDTEAFF,TGTGCCAGCAGTTGGCTCGGGACAGGGGATACTGAAGCTTTCTTT
TRBJ2-1,NA,once,TRBV3-1/TRBV3-2,CASSHGQRLYNEQFF,TGTGCCAGCAGCCACGGACAGCGTCTATACAATGAGCAGTTCTTC
TRBJ1-2,NA,NA,TRBV2,CASSVLQEGPGGYTF,TGTGCCAGCAGTGTTTTACAGGAAGGGCCTGGGGGCTACACCTTC
TRBJ2-2,NA,NA,TRBV7-6,CASSPDQGRTGELFF,TGTGCCAGCAGCCCAGACCAGGGAAGGACCGGGGAGCTGTTTTTT
TRBJ1-1,NA,NA,TRBV5-1,CASSLAAGQLLNTEAFF,TGCGCCAGCAGCTTGGCTGCGGGCCAGCTGCTGAACACTGAAGCTTTCTTT